These 30 T cell receptor beta chains came from one sample sequenced in a study of T cell repertoires in cytomegalovirus infection. No antigen has been assigned to these receptors. One entry per CDR3 protein results from TCRdb running MiXCR on the reads. The sample yields fewer than 1,000,000 distinct CDR3 sequences, 30% to 40% seen once. The source material was cultured CD8+ T cells from PBMCs, sampled from culture after CMV antigen stimulation. The receptors stem from a human donor in good health (CMV status not recorded). Some clones in this sample may be carry-over from other donors' samples.

This clonotype was counted only a few times. The chain couples TRBV12-3 or TRBV12-4 to TRBJ2-3; D is undetermined. The CDR3 is made up of 15 amino acids. Between the trimmed V and J ends, which lost 6 bases and 0 bases, there was a span of 13 bases. The chain's CDR3 is CASRQLTPSTDTQYF. In DNA form, the CDR3 reads TGTGCCAGCAGGCAGCTGACCCCTAGCACAGATACGCAGTATTTT.

CDR3 region: CASGGVMNTEAFF. As DNA, the CDR3 is TGTGCCTCCGGAGGGGTTATGAACACTGAAGCTTTCTTT. The chain recombines TRBV10-3 with TRBJ1-1; D might be TRBD1 (5 bases). The CDR3 spans 13 residues. Trimming left V 11 bases short and J 0 bases short, with 13 bases between. The germline gives CDR1 ENHRY, CDR2 SYGVKD.

This clonotype was seen a handful of times. V is TRBV5-8 and J is TRBJ2-7; 12 bases align to TRBD1. The CDR3 totals 14 residues. Germline V gene data show CDR1 as SGHTS and CDR2 as YDEGEE. V lost 3 bases to trimming and J lost 6 bases; unmatched junction nucleotides: 4. The CDR3, as DNA: TGTGCCAGCAGCTGGGGACAGGGGGCGGGCGAGCAGTACTTC. This encodes CASSWGQGAGEQYF.

V and J are TRBV6-1 and TRBJ1-1, with D perhaps matching TRBD1 (5 bases). The ends were cut back, 5 bases at V and 1 base at J, with 11 bases in the middle. The germline CDR1 and CDR2 sequences are MNHNS and SASEGT. The CDR3 extends over 14 amino acids. The CDR3 here is CASSYPGPNTEAFF. The CDR3 nucleotides read TGTGCCAGCAGTTATCCGGGGCCGAACACTGAAGCTTTCTTT.

The rearrangement links TRBV28 to TRBJ1-3; TRBD1 is a possible D gene (5 bases). Germline CDR1 and CDR2: MDHEN and SYDVKM. Trimming stripped 3 bases from V and 0 bases from J, with 15 bases between. The CDR3 runs to 17 residues. The CDR3 loop is CASSFYDSLISGNTIYF. The CDR3 region has the DNA TGTGCCAGCAGTTTTTACGACAGCCTAATCTCTGGAAACACCATATATTTT.

The table lists this clonotype with a few counts. The V call is TRBV2, the J call TRBJ1-1; D uncertain. Germline-derived CDR1 and CDR2 are SNHLY and FYNNEI. V dropped 7 bases and J dropped 0 bases, with 21 bases sitting between them. This CDR3 spans 17 amino acids. In DNA form, the CDR3 reads TGTGCCAGCACCCTAAAAAATATTAAGAATGTGAACACTGAAGCTTTCTTT. This encodes CASTLKNIKNVNTEAFF.

In this sample, this clonotype turned up a few times. The genes are TRBV7-6 and TRBJ2-1, with 7 bases identical to TRBD2. CDR1 SGHVS and CDR2 FNYEAQ come from the germline V gene. The CDR3 is 13 residues long. J gave up 5 bases and V 5 bases, and 3 bases lay outside the gene matches. Written as DNA, the CDR3 is TGTGCCAGCAGCGCGGGACTAAACAATGAGCAGTTCTTC. Encoded protein: CASSAGLNNEQFF.

The V gene is TRBV6-1, the J gene TRBJ2-7, with D perhaps being TRBD1 or TRBD2 (5 bases each). V gave up 5 bases and J gave up 4 bases, with 12 bases separating them. The CDR3 has 13 amino acids. The germline gives CDR1 MNHNS, CDR2 SASEGT. CDR3 sequence: CASSWAGGYEQYV. CDR3 DNA sequence: TGTGCCAGCAGTTGGGCTGGGGGATACGAGCAGTACGTC.

The chain has TRBV7-4 and TRBJ2-1; D may be TRBD1 (6 bases). From germline, CDR1 is SGHVT and CDR2 SQSDAQ. Deletions cut 6 bases from V and 0 bases from J, with 15 bases between. The CDR3 consists of 16 residues. The CDR3 DNA reads TGTGCCAGCAGGCCGCAGGGGAAAACCTCCTACAATGAGCAGTTCTTC. As protein: CASRPQGKTSYNEQFF.

This clonotype was recorded at least ten times. This chain joins TRBV7-8 and TRBJ2-3, with D tentatively TRBD1 or TRBD2 (5 bases each). Germline CDR1 SGHVS, CDR2 FQNEAQ. Trimming left V 1 base short and J 2 bases short, with 16 bases between. CDR3 size: 17 residues. The CDR3 region has the DNA TGTGCCAGCAGCTTAGGGGTCTTGGGGACCCCCACAGATACGCAGTATTTT. It translates to CASSLGVLGTPTDTQYF.

The chain combines TRBV24-1 with TRBJ2-7; possibly TRBD2 for D (5 bases). The V end lost 11 bases, the J end lost 4 bases, and 17 bases lay between the germline ends. The germline V gene has CDR1 KGHDR and CDR2 SFDVKD. CDR3 length equals 13 residues. Here the CDR3 reads CASWSPGMYEQYV. DNA for the CDR3: TGTGCCAGTTGGAGTCCGGGAATGTACGAGCAGTACGTC.

This clonotype has a handful of counts. The chain combines TRBV5-1 with TRBJ2-3; no clear D gene. There are 17 residues in the CDR3. Trimming removed 3 bases from V and 0 bases from J, with 17 bases in between. Germline CDR1 and CDR2: SGHRS and YFSETQ. Here the CDR3 DNA reads TGCGCCAGCAGCTCTAGGGTGGCTGAACCTAGCACAGATACGCAGTATTTT. Translating gives CASSSRVAEPSTDTQYF.

The chain employs TRBV6-2 or TRBV6-3 and TRBJ2-7; D not resolved. V lost 3 bases to trimming and J lost 4 bases, with 13 bases between them. The CDR3 is made up of 14 amino acids. Germline CDR1 is MNHEY and CDR2 is SVGEGT. CDR3 region: CASSYSTRPYEQYV. As DNA, the CDR3 is TGTGCCAGCAGTTATTCTACAAGACCTTACGAGCAGTACGTC.

This clonotype was counted ten times or more. This chain links TRBV7-6 with TRBJ2-2; D may match TRBD1 or TRBD2 (6 bases each). CDR3 length: 19 residues. Trimming took off 5 bases at V and 2 bases at J, with 24 bases between the two ends. Germline CDR1 SGHVS, CDR2 FNYEAQ. The CDR3 DNA sequence: TGTGCCAGCAGCGATCCTATTCGGGGGACATATCTCAACACCGGGGAGCTGTTTTTT. The encoded protein is CASSDPIRGTYLNTGELFF.

This clonotype was seen a handful of times. The gene calls are TRBV2 and TRBJ2-2; tentatively, D is TRBD2 (7 bases). CDR1 and CDR2 (germline): SNHLY, FYNNEI. The V and J ends lost 8 bases and 4 bases respectively, with 11 bases between them. The CDR3 contains 13 residues. The CDR3 is CASWGGATGELFF. CDR3 sequence (DNA): TGTGCCAGCTGGGGGGGGGCCACCGGGGAGCTGTTTTTT.

This clonotype was found a few times. The chain combines TRBV20-1 with TRBJ1-5; D unclear. Trimming took 4 bases from V and 3 from J, leaving 19 bases between them. CDR3 size: 16 residues. Per germline, CDR1 DFQATT and CDR2 SNEGSKA (reference sequence). CDR3: CSAKAVGRRFNQPQHF. As DNA, the CDR3 is TGCAGTGCTAAGGCTGTAGGCAGGAGGTTCAATCAGCCCCAGCATTTT.

The V gene is TRBV9, the J gene TRBJ1-1, with 8 bases aligning to TRBD1. CDR3 length equals 18 residues. From germline, CDR1 is SGDLS and CDR2 YYNGEE. V shed 4 bases and J 5 bases; nucleotides not matched to a gene: 19. The CDR3 DNA reads TGTGCCAGCAGCTTACCTGCGGACCGGGACAGGTCGGGTACTGAAGCTTTCTTT. This translates into CASSLPADRDRSGTEAFF.

This clonotype was counted many times. The chain joins TRBV12-3 or TRBV12-4 to TRBJ2-1, with 9 bases matching TRBD1. CDR3 length equals 14 residues. V shed 6 bases and J 8 bases; nucleotides not matched to a gene: 8. CDR3 bases: TGTGCCAGCAGCCTGACAGGGGGAGGCGATGAGCAGTTCTTC. Protein product: CASSLTGGGDEQFF.

This clonotype was picked up many times. The chain is built from TRBV7-6 and TRBJ2-7; unclear D gene. Trimming removed 5 bases at V and 2 bases at J, with 19 bases between. CDR3 length: 16 amino acids. The germline CDR1 and CDR2 sequences are SGHVS and FNYEAQ. DNA of the CDR3: TGTGCCAGCAGCCCCGACACAGCGTCAAGCCCCTACGAGCAGTACTTC. Protein: CASSPDTASSPYEQYF.

This clonotype was picked up a small number of times. The chain employs TRBV6-1 and TRBJ2-7; 9 positions match TRBD1. The CDR3 has 13 amino acids. Germline-derived CDR1 and CDR2 are MNHNS and SASEGT. The V and J ends lost 8 bases and 1 base, in that order; junction bases with no gene match: 3. CDR3 amino acids: CASRDRASYEQYV. CDR3 DNA sequence: TGTGCCAGCCGGGACAGGGCTTCCTACGAGCAGTACGTC.

This clonotype was counted between two and nine times. The rearrangement uses TRBV27 and TRBJ2-7; possible D gene TRBD1, 6 bases. Germline V gene data show CDR1 as MNHEY and CDR2 as SMNVEV (reference sequence). The V gene lost 5 bases and the J gene lost 4 bases, with 12 bases spanning the gap. CDR3 length: 13 amino acids. The CDR3 DNA is TGTGCCAGCAGTCACGGGACACGGTACGAGCAGTACTTC. Its translation is CASSHGTRYEQYF.

This chain links TRBV5-4 with TRBJ1-2, with TRBD1 identical over 9 bases. The CDR3 sequence is 15 residues long. J gave up 6 bases and V 3 bases, and 9 bases lay outside the gene matches. The germline V gene encodes CDR1 SGHNT and CDR2 YYREEE (reference sequence). CDR3 in amino acids: CASSSGQGTFDGYTF. The CDR3 DNA reads as TGTGCCAGCAGCTCAGGACAGGGGACTTTTGATGGCTACACCTTC.

The genes are TRBV12-3 or TRBV12-4 and TRBJ2-7; 8 bases are a match to TRBD2. This CDR3 is built from 14 residues. V was clipped by 5 bases and J by 3 bases; unmatched bases: 6. The CDR3 loop reads CASSPGLANYEQYV. DNA for the CDR3: TGTGCCAGCAGTCCCGGACTAGCTAACTACGAGCAGTACGTC.

This clonotype appeared a few times. This chain joins TRBV2 and TRBJ2-3; 12 bases line up with TRBD1. The CDR3 sequence is 17 residues long. J gave up 3 bases and V 6 bases, and 10 bases lay outside the gene matches. The germline CDR1 and CDR2 sequences are SNHLY and FYNNEI. CDR3 amino acids: CASSRDRGRDWTDTQYF. The CDR3 DNA is TGTGCCAGCAGCCGGGACAGGGGGCGAGATTGGACAGATACGCAGTATTTT.

The rearrangement links TRBV7-9 to TRBJ2-7; possibly TRBD2 for D (7 bases). The V end was cut by 4 bases, the J end by 4 bases, with 20 bases between. This CDR3 comprises 16 residues. Germline assignment: CDR1 SEHNR and CDR2 FQNEAQ (reference sequence). CDR3 in amino acids: CASSYGGGARIYEQYV. CDR3 DNA sequence: TGTGCCAGCAGCTATGGGGGGGGCGCGAGGATATACGAGCAGTACGTC.

As concerns this clonotype: It may be a read error: a sequence one base away is much more abundant. The chain couples TRBV7-6 to TRBJ1-6, with D maybe TRBD1 (5 bases). Germline-derived CDR1 and CDR2 are SGHVS and FNYEAQ. This CDR3 spans 12 amino acids. CDR3 sequence (DNA): TGTGCCAGCAGGGGGCTTGGTTCACCCCCCCACTTT. This translates into CASRGLGSPPHF.

This clonotype has a handful of counts. The chain couples TRBV4-1 to TRBJ1-2; D is unresolved. The CDR3 sequence is 16 residues long. Germline CDR1 MGHRA, CDR2 YSYEKL. Between the trimmed V and J ends, which lost 4 bases and 4 bases, there was a span of 19 bases. The CDR3 bases are TGCGCCAGCAGCCCAATACCGATCGGGGAGATCTATGGCTACACCTTC. It is translated as CASSPIPIGEIYGYTF.

The chain uses TRBV2 and TRBJ1-1, with 8 nucleotides matching TRBD1. Germline V gene data show CDR1 as SNHLY and CDR2 as FYNNEI. The CDR3 is 14 residues long. J lost 1 base, V lost 7 bases, and 5 bases had no gene match. The CDR3 nucleotides are TGTGCCAGCACCGACAGGGGTGAGAACACTGAAGCTTTCTTT. Encoded protein: CASTDRGENTEAFF.

This clonotype showed up just a few times. The gene calls are TRBV27 and TRBJ2-3; D is tentatively TRBD1 or TRBD2 (5 bases each). The CDR3 length is 15 residues. Per the germline V gene, CDR1 is MNHEY and CDR2 is SMNVEV (reference sequence). V was trimmed by 6 bases and J by 1 base, leaving 14 bases between them. This CDR3 reads CASSPPGPRTDTQYF. The CDR3 bases are TGTGCCAGCAGCCCTCCGGGACCCCGCACAGATACGCAGTATTTT.

This clonotype was seen ten or more times. This chain uses TRBV7-2 with TRBJ2-7, with TRBD2 identical over 15 bases. This CDR3 has 16 residues. V shed 5 bases, J shed 6 bases, and the junction held 8 bases outside the gene matches. Per germline, CDR1 SGHTA and CDR2 FQGNSA. This CDR3 reads CASSRRTSGGAAEQYF. CDR3 coding DNA: TGTGCCAGCAGCAGAAGGACTAGCGGGGGGGCCGCCGAGCAGTACTTC.